This T cell receptor beta chain is drawn from a study of CD8 T cells in Susac syndrome. General study results and limits: As acknowledged by the study, its TCR sequencing and HLA analysis included a relatively small number of individuals.

The multiple sclerosis controls, all treatment-naive patients, had relapsing-remitting disease that was stable or active. FACS was used to enrich TEMRA cells, whereas the CD8+ and CD4+ T cells were obtained by negative isolation. CDR3 length: 15 amino acids. The J segment lost 4 bases and the V segment lost 5 bases, leaving 9 bases of the junction unmatched. Random hexamers were used to reverse transcribe roughly 0.5 to 1 ug of RNA. Coverage of TCR beta CDR3 amplification by immunoSEQ multiplex PCR extended to 54 Vbeta and 13 Jbeta. Each CDR3 protein is one row after TCRdb ran MiXCR on the immunoSEQ multiplex PCR reads. The sample lists approximately 120,000 distinct CDR3 sequences; approximately 89% were seen once. Concerning this clonotype: Its antigen is unidentified.

This chain uses TRBV12-3 or TRBV12-4 with TRBJ2-5; TRBD1 aligns across 8 bases. The sample was CD8+ T cells from PBMCs. The sequence was collected from a human donor with multiple sclerosis. CDR3 region: CASSVLLQGGETQYF. The CDR3 nucleotides are TGTGCCAGCAGTGTCCTTTTACAGGGGGGAGAGACCCAGTACTTC.